The 30 T cell receptor beta chains given below trace back to one sample, sequenced in a study of PD-L1 blockade in urothelial cancer. Clones were read by immunoSEQ multiplex PCR, and TCRdb kept only the in-frame ones, dropping some. In the table there are roughly 50,000 clones, 87% of which are singletons. Material: PBMCs, obtained around atezolizumab (anti-PD-L1) treatment. The source of these receptors is a man aged 60 to 69 with urothelial cancer.

The chain employs TRBV27 and TRBJ1-1; a possible D gene is TRBD1 (5 bases). This CDR3 contains 18 residues. Trimming left V 5 bases short and J 0 bases short, with 22 bases between. Germline CDR1 and CDR2: MNHEY and SMNVEV (reference sequence). CDR3 in amino acids: CASSIGAGGVAVNTEAFF. The CDR3 coding sequence is TGTGCCAGCAGTATAGGGGCGGGGGGGGTTGCAGTGAACACTGAAGCTTTCTTT.

The rearrangement links TRBV19 to TRBJ2-7; the match to TRBD2 covers 8 bases. After removal of 3 bases from V and 0 bases from J, the junction contained 10 bases not matched to a gene. Per the germline V gene, CDR1 is LNHDA and CDR2 is SQIVND (reference sequence). This CDR3 has 17 residues. The CDR3 DNA is TGTGCCAGTAGTATGGGCGTCCCCGGGACTAGCTCCTACGAGCAGTACTTC. Its translation: CASSMGVPGTSSYEQYF.

In this sample, this clone turned up once. This chain links TRBV6-1 with TRBJ2-5; perhaps TRBD2 as D (6 bases). V was trimmed by 4 bases and J by 4 bases, leaving 22 bases between them. The V gene's germline CDR1 is MNHNS and CDR2 SASEGT. The CDR3 extends over 17 amino acids. The CDR3 protein is CASSARSAGFRGETQYF. The DNA for the CDR3 is TGTGCCAGCAGTGCCCGCTCCGCGGGGTTCCGAGGAGAGACCCAGTACTTC.

The chain recombines TRBV6-6 with TRBJ1-1; possibly TRBD1 for D (6 bases). Germline loops: CDR1 MNHNY, CDR2 SVGAGI (reference sequence). The CDR3 has 16 residues. Trimming shortened V by 5 bases and J by 1 base, and 17 bases separated the two germline ends. The CDR3 sequence is CASSLTGGAGNTEAFF. The CDR3 DNA sequence: TGTGCCAGCAGTCTCACTGGGGGGGCTGGGAACACTGAAGCTTTCTTT.

Concerning this clone: Different DNA sequences within this sample yield the same CDR3. The J gene is TRBJ2-7, the V gene TRBV6-1; perhaps TRBD1 as D (5 bases). Trimming stripped 1 base from V and 0 bases from J, with 7 bases between. The V gene's germline CDR1 is MNHNS and CDR2 SASEGT. This CDR3 spans 14 amino acids. CDR3 coding DNA: TGTGCCAGCAGTGAAGACAGGAGCTCCTACGAGCAGTACTTC. Protein product: CASSEDRSSYEQYF.

The chain links TRBV4-2 to TRBJ2-1; 12 bases match TRBD2. CDR1 LGHNA and CDR2 YNFKEQ come from the germline V gene. Germline trimming cut 1 base from V and 3 bases from J; bases unmatched to any gene: 7. CDR3 size: 18 residues. The CDR3 DNA reads TGTGCCAGCAGCCAAGGGACTAGCGGGGAGCTAGTCTACAATGAGCAGTTCTTC. Its protein is CASSQGTSGELVYNEQFF.

The chain uses TRBV5-6 and TRBJ1-2, with D tentatively TRBD1 (6 bases). The length of the CDR3 is 14 residues. CDR1 is SGHDT, CDR2 YYEEEE, per germline. V shed 2 bases and J shed 1 base, with 9 bases lying between them. Here the CDR3 DNA reads TGTGCCAGCAGCTTAGGACAGATTAACTATGGCTACACCTTC. It is translated as CASSLGQINYGYTF.

The chain recombines TRBV14 with TRBJ2-7; TRBD2 aligns across 10 bases. This CDR3 is 19 amino acids long. The trim removed 0 bases at V and 4 bases at J, leaving 15 bases unmatched. Germline V lookup: CDR1 SGHDN, CDR2 FVKESK. CDR3 sequence (DNA): TGTGCCAGCAGCCAAGACCCCGCTAGCGGGGGAATTTGGGGTTACGAGCAGTACTTC. Its protein is CASSQDPASGGIWGYEQYF.

The rearrangement uses TRBV10-1 and TRBJ2-2, with TRBD1 matching 9 bases. CDR1 is WNHNN and CDR2 is SYGVQD in the germline V gene (reference sequence). V dropped 3 bases and J dropped 1; count of bases not matched to a gene: 3. The CDR3 is 16 amino acids. The CDR3 is CASSDPGQGNTGELFF. CDR3 DNA sequence: TGCGCCAGCAGTGACCCGGGACAGGGGAACACCGGGGAGCTGTTTTTT.

V gene TRBV30 combines with J gene TRBJ1-1; D possibly corresponds to TRBD1 (5 bases). CDR1 is GTSNPN, CDR2 SVGIG, per germline (reference sequence). The V gene lost 0 bases and the J gene lost 0 bases, with 17 bases spanning the gap. The CDR3 totals 17 residues. The DNA of the CDR3 is TGTGCCTGGAGTGTAAGCCGGGGGGGGGAGTTGAACACTGAAGCTTTCTTT. This codes for CAWSVSRGGELNTEAFF.

The chain joins TRBV15 to TRBJ2-7; the match to TRBD1 covers 9 bases. The CDR3 covers 15 residues. The V segment lost 1 base and the J segment 0 bases; nucleotides outside the gene matches: 1. CDR1 LNHNV and CDR2 YYDKDF come from the germline V gene (reference sequence). CDR3 residues: CATSRGGQGSYEQYF. CDR3 DNA: TGTGCCACCAGCAGAGGGGGACAGGGCTCCTACGAGCAGTACTTC.

This rearrangement joins TRBV7-3 to TRBJ2-5; TRBD1 matches 11 bases. The V gene's germline CDR1 is SGHTA and CDR2 FQGTGA. The CDR3 loop spans 17 amino acids. Unmatched junction bases numbered 12, after V lost 5 bases and J lost 4 bases. In DNA form, the CDR3 reads TGTGCCAGCAGCCGAACCGGACAGGGGGCATCGGGAGAGACCCAGTACTTC. The encoded protein is CASSRTGQGASGETQYF.

The chain has TRBV19 and TRBJ1-1; 9 bases are shared with TRBD1. V was clipped by 0 bases and J by 11 bases; unmatched bases: 4. CDR3 size: 13 residues. Germline V gene data show CDR1 as LNHDA and CDR2 as SQIVND (reference sequence). CDR3 nucleotide sequence: TGTGCCAGTAGTATAGATCGGGACAGGGACGCTTTCTTT. It is translated as CASSIDRDRDAFF.

The chain is built from TRBV4-1 and TRBJ1-2; 8 nucleotides line up with TRBD1. Germline-derived CDR1 and CDR2 are MGHRA and YSYEKL. V trimming: 0 bases; J trimming: 4 bases; junction bases outside the gene matches: 13. The CDR3 totals 18 residues. The CDR3 protein is CASSQDTGTGGTVYGYTF. For the CDR3, the DNA is TGCGCCAGCAGCCAAGATACCGGGACAGGCGGAACGGTCTATGGCTACACCTTC.

This clone was counted only a few times. The V call is TRBV6-5, the J call TRBJ1-1; TRBD1 is a possible D gene (6 bases). V gave up 6 bases and J gave up 4 bases, with 18 bases separating them. The CDR3 loop spans 15 amino acids. Germline assignment: CDR1 MNHEY and CDR2 SVGAGI. The CDR3 bases are TGTGCCAGCAGCTCCCACAGGGCCAAGGGCACTGAAGCTTTCTTT. Amino acids: CASSSHRAKGTEAFF.

As DNA, the CDR3 is TGTGCCAGCAGTATTGGACTAGCGGGCTCCTACAATGAGCAGTTCTTC. Translating it yields CASSIGLAGSYNEQFF. The chain couples TRBV2 to TRBJ2-1, with 11 bases lining up with TRBD2. The CDR3 is 16 amino acids. Germline V gene lookup returns CDR1 SNHLY and CDR2 FYNNEI. V lost 5 bases and J lost 0; bases outside the gene matches: 3.

This clone is a singleton in its sample. The chain employs TRBV5-1 and TRBJ2-3; D remains unclear. The CDR3 spans 14 residues. Trimming took 2 bases from V and 2 from J, leaving 9 bases between them. Per germline, CDR1 SGHRS and CDR2 YFSETQ. The CDR3 DNA reads TGCGCCAGCAGCTTCCAGAAAGACACAGATACGCAGTATTTT. Its translation: CASSFQKDTDTQYF.

The chain is built from TRBV7-8 and TRBJ2-3; 11 bases line up with TRBD2. J gave up 2 bases and V 5 bases, and 6 bases lay outside the gene matches. Germline loops: CDR1 SGHVS, CDR2 FQNEAQ. The CDR3 has 16 amino acids. The CDR3 loop is CASSMTSGESTDTQYF. As DNA, the CDR3 is TGTGCCAGCAGCATGACTAGCGGGGAGTCCACAGATACGCAGTATTTT.

The chain uses TRBV4-1 and TRBJ2-1; 8 nucleotides match TRBD2. This CDR3 spans 17 amino acids. Germline V gene sequence: CDR1 MGHRA, CDR2 YSYEKL. Trimming at V came to 0 bases and at J to 8 bases, leaving 12 bases not matched to a gene. The CDR3 bases are TGCGCCAGCAGCCAAGACTTAGCGGGGAGACGTAAGGATGAGCAGTTCTTC. The encoded protein is CASSQDLAGRRKDEQFF.

The chain employs TRBV18 and TRBJ2-1, with TRBD1 matching 9 bases. Unmatched junction bases numbered 11, after V lost 4 bases and J lost 7 bases. The CDR3 has 16 residues. Germline CDR1 is KGHSH and CDR2 is LQKENI. As DNA, the CDR3 is TGTGCCAGCTCACGGACAGGGGCCGTGGGTGTAAATGAGCAGTTCTTC. This gives the protein CASSRTGAVGVNEQFF.

The chain employs TRBV11-2 and TRBJ2-3; TRBD2 aligns across 7 bases. The CDR3 runs to 16 residues. Germline V gene sequence: CDR1 SGHAT, CDR2 FQNNGV. Unmatched junction bases numbered 11, after V lost 2 bases and J lost 6 bases. In DNA form, the CDR3 reads TGTGCCAGCAGCTTAAGGAGCGGGGAGGCTCTGGATACGCAGTATTTT. Translated: CASSLRSGEALDTQYF.

The V call is TRBV4-3, the J call TRBJ2-1, with 9 bases fitting TRBD1. CDR1 is LGHNA and CDR2 is YSLEER in the germline V gene. Trimming cost V 0 bases and J 7 bases; bases outside gene matches: 13. The CDR3 sequence is 18 residues long. CDR3 loop: CASSQEPTGTGFRNEQFF. Here the CDR3 DNA reads TGCGCCAGCAGCCAAGAACCGACCGGGACAGGGTTTCGGAATGAGCAGTTCTTC.

The rearrangement joins TRBV2 to TRBJ2-3; 7 bases line up with TRBD1. V lost 10 bases to trimming and J lost 9 bases; unmatched junction nucleotides: 13. Germline V gene sequence: CDR1 SNHLY, CDR2 FYNNEI. This CDR3 contains 13 residues. CDR3 bases: TGTGCCATCAAGACGCCAGGGGGACCCACGCAGTATTTT. Translating it yields CAIKTPGGPTQYF. Filled out from reference TRBV2 and TRBJ2-3, the complete variable domain reads EPEVTQTPSHQVTQMGQEVILRCVPISNHLYFYWYRQILGQKVEFLVSFYNNEISEKSEIFDDQFSVERPDGSNFTLKIRSTKLEDSAMYFCAIKTPGGPTQYFGPGTRLTVL.

V gene TRBV4-2 combines with J gene TRBJ2-2, with TRBD2 identical over 13 bases. The V gene's germline CDR1 is LGHNA and CDR2 YNFKEQ. CDR3 length: 18 residues. J lost 0 bases, V lost 2 bases, and 3 bases had no gene match. CDR3 DNA sequence: TGTGCCAGCAGCCAACAGACTAGCGGGGGGACGAACACCGGGGAGCTGTTTTTT. As protein: CASSQQTSGGTNTGELFF.

This sequence joins TRBV6-5 and TRBJ2-7, with 8 bases matching TRBD2. V lost 8 bases, J lost 3 bases, and 12 bases stayed unmatched. Germline CDR1 MNHEY, CDR2 SVGAGI. This CDR3 is 15 amino acids long. The CDR3 sequence: CASQRGGGPRYEQYF. The CDR3 DNA sequence: TGTGCCAGCCAAAGGGGCGGGGGGCCGCGCTACGAGCAGTACTTC.

The rearrangement links TRBV5-6 to TRBJ2-3; 15 bases agree with TRBD2. V trimming: 1 base; J trimming: 4 bases; junction bases outside the gene matches: 7. The CDR3 covers 18 residues. Germline assignment: CDR1 SGHDT and CDR2 YYEEEE. CDR3 residues: CASSLLGLAGGSADTQYF. The CDR3 nucleotides read TGTGCCAGCAGCTTGTTGGGACTAGCGGGGGGATCCGCAGATACGCAGTATTTT.

This chain links TRBV2 with TRBJ1-1, with a tentative D call TRBD1 (6 bases). The length of the CDR3 is 14 residues. Trimming took off 4 bases at V and 0 bases at J, with 9 bases between the two ends. Germline CDR1 reads SNHLY; CDR2 reads FYNNEI. The CDR3 nucleotides read TGTGCCAGCAGTGGGGACACCGTGAACACTGAAGCTTTCTTT. This encodes CASSGDTVNTEAFF.

The chain employs TRBV6-5 and TRBJ1-6; the D gene is possibly TRBD1 (6 bases). V was pared by 2 bases and J by 6 bases, with 14 bases between. Germline-derived CDR1 and CDR2 are MNHEY and SVGAGI. The CDR3 runs 16 residues. CDR3 in DNA: TGTGCCAGCAGTTACGTCCGGCAGGGGCTTAATTCACCCCTCCACTTT. It translates to CASSYVRQGLNSPLHF.

The CDR3 coding sequence is TGTGCCAGCAGCGCCCTCACAGACGGCGGGGAGCTGTTTTTT. It encodes CASSALTDGGELFF. The rearrangement links TRBV9 to TRBJ2-2; D not resolved. Germline CDR1 SGDLS, CDR2 YYNGEE. The V and J ends lost 3 bases and 7 bases respectively, with 13 bases between them. The CDR3 contains 14 residues.

V gene TRBV11-3 combines with J gene TRBJ2-7, with 11 bases fitting TRBD2. Trimming removed 3 bases from V and 5 bases from J; junction bases left unmatched: 9. The CDR3 spans 16 residues. The germline V gene encodes CDR1 SGHNT and CDR2 YENEEA. The CDR3 loop reads CASSFSGGALSHEQYF. The CDR3 DNA is TGTGCCAGCAGCTTTAGCGGGGGGGCTCTTTCCCACGAGCAGTACTTC.